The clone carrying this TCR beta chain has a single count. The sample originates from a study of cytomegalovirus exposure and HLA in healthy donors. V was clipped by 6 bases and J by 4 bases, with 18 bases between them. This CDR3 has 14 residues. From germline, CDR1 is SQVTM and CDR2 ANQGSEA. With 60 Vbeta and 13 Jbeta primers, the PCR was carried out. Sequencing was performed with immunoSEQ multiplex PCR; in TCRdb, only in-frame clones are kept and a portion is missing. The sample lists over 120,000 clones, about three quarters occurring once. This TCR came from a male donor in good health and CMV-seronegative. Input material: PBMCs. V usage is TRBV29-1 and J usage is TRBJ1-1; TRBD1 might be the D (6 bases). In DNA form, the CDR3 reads TGCAGCGTGGCCGCACAGGGTCGGGTCACTGAAGCTTTCTTT. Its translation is CSVAAQGRVTEAFF.